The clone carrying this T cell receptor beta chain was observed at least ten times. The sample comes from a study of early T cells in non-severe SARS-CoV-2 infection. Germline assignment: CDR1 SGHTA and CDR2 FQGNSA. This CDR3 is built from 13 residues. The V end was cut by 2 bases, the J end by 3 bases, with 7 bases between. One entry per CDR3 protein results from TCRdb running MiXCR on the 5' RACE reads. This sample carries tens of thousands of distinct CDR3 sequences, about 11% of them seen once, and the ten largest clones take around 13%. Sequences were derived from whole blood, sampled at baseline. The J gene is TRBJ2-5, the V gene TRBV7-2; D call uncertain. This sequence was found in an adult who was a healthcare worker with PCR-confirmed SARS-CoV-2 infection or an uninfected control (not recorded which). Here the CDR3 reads CASSLSPEETQYF. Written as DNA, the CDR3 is TGTGCCAGCAGCTTATCCCCTGAAGAGACCCAGTACTTC.